This is a list of T cell receptor beta chains from one sample in a study of blood T cell repertoires in COVID-19. Only in-frame clones appear in the TCRdb table, and some are missing; sequencing was by immunoSEQ multiplex PCR. This table holds 150,000 or so clones, about 90% found once. The sequenced material came from peripheral blood. These receptors were collected from an older woman with acute or convalescent COVID-19. Each CDR3 is given with its conserved first and last residue. D genes are given only for firm matches. Clone size, where shown, is once, few, many, or a class for clones that have expanded.

d_gene: TRBD1
len: 15
abundance: NA
j_gene: TRBJ1-2
v_gene: TRBV19
CDR3nt: TGTGCCAGTCGGACAGGGGGGGGATCTAACTATGGCTACACCTTC
CDR3aa: CASRTGGGSNYGYTF

d_gene: NA
len: 15
abundance: NA
j_gene: TRBJ1-2
v_gene: TRBV27
CDR3nt: TGTGCCAGCGGCCGGGTGAGCAGCTCTAACTATGGCTACACCTTC
CDR3aa: CASGRVSSSNYGYTF

d_gene: NA
len: 14
abundance: NA
j_gene: TRBJ1-3
v_gene: TRBV30
CDR3nt: TGTGCCTGGAGTGTAGACAGCTCTGGAAACACCATATATTTT
CDR3aa: CAWSVDSSGNTIYF

d_gene: TRBD1
len: 14
abundance: NA
j_gene: TRBJ1-2
v_gene: TRBV24-1
CDR3nt: TGTGCCACCAGTGATGAGGACAGGATCTATGGCTACACCTTC
CDR3aa: CATSDEDRIYGYTF

d_gene: TRBD1
len: 13
abundance: NA
j_gene: TRBJ1-2
v_gene: TRBV25-1
CDR3nt: TGTGCCAGCAGTCCACAGGGGGCGTATGGCTACACCTTC
CDR3aa: CASSPQGAYGYTF

d_gene: TRBD2
len: 11
abundance: NA
j_gene: TRBJ2-7
v_gene: TRBV30
CDR3nt: TGTGCCTGGAGCACTAGCGTTGAGCAGTACTTC
CDR3aa: CAWSTSVEQYF

d_gene: NA
len: 13
abundance: few
j_gene: TRBJ2-1
v_gene: TRBV3-1/TRBV3-2
CDR3nt: TGTGCCAGCAGCCAAGGGGGGCTTCATGAGCAGTTCTTC
CDR3aa: CASSQGGLHEQFF

d_gene: TRBD1
len: 13
abundance: NA
j_gene: TRBJ1-2
v_gene: TRBV12-3/TRBV12-4
CDR3nt: TGTGCCAGCAGTCCCGGACAGGACTATGGCTACACCTTC
CDR3aa: CASSPGQDYGYTF

d_gene: TRBD1
len: 14
abundance: NA
j_gene: TRBJ1-1
v_gene: TRBV14
CDR3nt: TGTGCCAGCAGCCAAGGGGACAGCCGTAGGGATGCTTTCTTT
CDR3aa: CASSQGDSRRDAFF

d_gene: NA
len: 12
abundance: few
j_gene: TRBJ1-2
v_gene: TRBV19
CDR3nt: TGTGCCAGTAGTATGGCACAGGGAAGGGGGACCTTC
CDR3aa: CASSMAQGRGTF

d_gene: TRBD1
len: 15
abundance: NA
j_gene: TRBJ1-6
v_gene: TRBV10-3
CDR3nt: TGTGCCATCAAGTCTGGGACAGGTCCCTATTCACCCCTCCACTTT
CDR3aa: CAIKSGTGPYSPLHF

d_gene: NA
len: 15
abundance: NA
j_gene: TRBJ2-7
v_gene: TRBV19
CDR3nt: TGTGCCAGTAGTGCACCCGGACTTGGCTCCTACGAGCAGTACTTC
CDR3aa: CASSAPGLGSYEQYF

d_gene: TRBD1
len: 13
abundance: NA
j_gene: TRBJ1-2
v_gene: TRBV28
CDR3nt: TGTGCCAGCAGCCCGGGACAGGGCTATGGCTACACCTTC
CDR3aa: CASSPGQGYGYTF

d_gene: TRBD1
len: 14
abundance: NA
j_gene: TRBJ2-7
v_gene: TRBV11-2
CDR3nt: TGTGCCAGCAGCCTACCGACAGGGGCCTACGAGCAGTACTTC
CDR3aa: CASSLPTGAYEQYF

d_gene: TRBD1
len: 17
abundance: NA
j_gene: TRBJ1-5
v_gene: TRBV4-2
CDR3nt: TGTGCCAGCAGCCAACAAGGGACAGGTAGTGGCAATCAGCCCCAGCATTTT
CDR3aa: CASSQQGTGSGNQPQHF

d_gene: NA
len: 12
abundance: NA
j_gene: TRBJ1-6
v_gene: TRBV11-2
CDR3nt: TGTGCCAGCAGTACGGCGCGGGCTCCCCTCCACTTT
CDR3aa: CASSTARAPLHF

d_gene: TRBD2
len: 16
abundance: NA
j_gene: TRBJ2-3
v_gene: TRBV28
CDR3nt: TGTGCCAGCAGTTTTCCTAGCGGGGGGGCAAAAGATACGCAGTATTTT
CDR3aa: CASSFPSGGAKDTQYF

d_gene: TRBD1
len: 15
abundance: NA
j_gene: TRBJ2-1
v_gene: TRBV6-6
CDR3nt: TGTGCCAGCAGCGGGACAGGGTTCGTAAATAATGAGCAGTTCTTC
CDR3aa: CASSGTGFVNNEQFF

d_gene: NA
len: 15
abundance: NA
j_gene: TRBJ1-3
v_gene: TRBV5-1
CDR3nt: TGCGCCAGCAGCCAGGATACGGGGACTGGAAACACCATATATTTT
CDR3aa: CASSQDTGTGNTIYF

d_gene: TRBD1
len: 15
abundance: NA
j_gene: TRBJ1-1
v_gene: TRBV9
CDR3nt: TGTGCCAGCAGCCCAAAGGGACAGTTTATAGCTGAAGCTTTCTTT
CDR3aa: CASSPKGQFIAEAFF

d_gene: NA
len: 13
abundance: NA
j_gene: TRBJ1-4
v_gene: TRBV28
CDR3nt: TGTGCCAGCAGTTCGGGGGGGGGCAAAAAACTGTTTTTT
CDR3aa: CASSSGGGKKLFF

d_gene: NA
len: 15
abundance: NA
j_gene: TRBJ2-1
v_gene: TRBV5-3
CDR3nt: TGTGCCAGAGGTCGTGCGGAGCGGCGCCCGAATGAGCAGTTCTTC
CDR3aa: CARGRAERRPNEQFF

d_gene: TRBD1
len: 15
abundance: NA
j_gene: TRBJ1-2
v_gene: TRBV4-1
CDR3nt: TGCGCCAGCAGCCCAGGGACAGGGAGAACCTATGGCTACACCTTC
CDR3aa: CASSPGTGRTYGYTF

d_gene: TRBD1
len: 18
abundance: few
j_gene: TRBJ1-6
v_gene: TRBV7-6
CDR3nt: TGTGCCAGCAGCTTATCTCCCTTTGACAGGGACTATAATTCACCCCTCCACTTT
CDR3aa: CASSLSPFDRDYNSPLHF

d_gene: NA
len: 13
abundance: NA
j_gene: TRBJ2-2
v_gene: TRBV6-5
CDR3nt: TGTGCCAGCAGACAAGGGACTACCGGGGAGCTGTTTTTT
CDR3aa: CASRQGTTGELFF

d_gene: TRBD2
len: 17
abundance: NA
j_gene: TRBJ2-5
v_gene: TRBV7-2
CDR3nt: TGTGCCAGCAGCGCCCAACCGGGACTAGCGGGGGTGGAGACCCAGTACTTC
CDR3aa: CASSAQPGLAGVETQYF

d_gene: TRBD2
len: 18
abundance: once
j_gene: TRBJ2-3
v_gene: TRBV11-2
CDR3nt: TGTGCCAGCAGCTCATACCCGGCTAGCGGGGCCCTGCAAGGTACGCAGTATTTT
CDR3aa: CASSSYPASGALQGTQYF

d_gene: TRBD2
len: 15
abundance: NA
j_gene: TRBJ2-5
v_gene: TRBV5-4
CDR3nt: TGTGCCAGCAGCTCACTAGCGGGGGGCCAAGAGACCCAGTACTTC
CDR3aa: CASSSLAGGQETQYF

d_gene: TRBD1
len: 16
abundance: NA
j_gene: TRBJ1-1
v_gene: TRBV4-1
CDR3nt: TGCGCCAGCAGCCAAGCCCGGACAGGTTTGAACACTGAAGCTTTCTTT
CDR3aa: CASSQARTGLNTEAFF

d_gene: TRBD2
len: 17
abundance: NA
j_gene: TRBJ2-5
v_gene: TRBV7-8
CDR3nt: TGTGCCAGCAGCCAGCTAGGGGCGGGGGGGCTTCAAGAGACCCAGTACTTC
CDR3aa: CASSQLGAGGLQETQYF

d_gene: TRBD1
len: 16
abundance: NA
j_gene: TRBJ2-3
v_gene: TRBV27
CDR3nt: TGTGCCAGCAGTTTCGGGACAGCCCGGCTCGCAGATACGCAGTATTTT
CDR3aa: CASSFGTARLADTQYF

d_gene: NA
len: 16
abundance: NA
j_gene: TRBJ1-6
v_gene: TRBV3-1/TRBV3-2
CDR3nt: TGTGCCAGCAGCCAAGGGGACTGTGTCTATAATTCACCCCTCCACTTT
CDR3aa: CASSQGDCVYNSPLHF

d_gene: NA
len: 14
abundance: NA
j_gene: TRBJ1-1
v_gene: TRBV29-1
CDR3nt: TGCAGCGTTTCTGATTTCGGAGGGAACACTGAAGCTTTCTTT
CDR3aa: CSVSDFGGNTEAFF

d_gene: TRBD1
len: 18
abundance: NA
j_gene: TRBJ1-2
v_gene: TRBV6-1
CDR3nt: TGTGCCAGCAGTGAAGCGCTTGGGGGGACAGGGTTTTCGATCGGCTACACCTTC
CDR3aa: CASSEALGGTGFSIGYTF

d_gene: NA
len: 14
abundance: NA
j_gene: TRBJ2-1
v_gene: TRBV29-1
CDR3nt: TGCAGCGTCAATCGGCAGGGGATCTACAATGAGCAGTTCTTC
CDR3aa: CSVNRQGIYNEQFF

d_gene: NA
len: 17
abundance: once
j_gene: TRBJ2-1
v_gene: TRBV4-3
CDR3nt: TGCGCCAGCAGCCAAGATGGGACACCCGTTATCTACAATGAGCAGTTCTTC
CDR3aa: CASSQDGTPVIYNEQFF

d_gene: TRBD1
len: 15
abundance: NA
j_gene: TRBJ2-3
v_gene: TRBV3-1/TRBV3-2
CDR3nt: TGTGCCAGCAGACTCGGACAGGGGCAATCCCTTACGCAGTATTTT
CDR3aa: CASRLGQGQSLTQYF

d_gene: TRBD2
len: 16
abundance: once
j_gene: TRBJ2-1
v_gene: TRBV5-1
CDR3nt: TGCGCCAGCAGTCTATCCCCTAGCGGGGCGGGCAATGAGCAGTTCTTC
CDR3aa: CASSLSPSGAGNEQFF

d_gene: NA
len: 12
abundance: NA
j_gene: TRBJ2-2
v_gene: TRBV6-5
CDR3nt: TGTGCCAGCAGCTTTTACACCGGGGAGCTGTTTTTT
CDR3aa: CASSFYTGELFF